Listed below are T cell receptor beta chains from one sample, sequenced in a study of T cell clonotyping in hematopoietic cell transplantation. Sequencing was performed with immunoSEQ multiplex PCR; in TCRdb, only in-frame clones are kept and a portion is missing. The table lists about 10,000 clones, 50% to 65% of them singletons. The specimen was peripheral blood mononuclear cells, collected 100 days after allogeneic stem cell transplant. The receptors were sampled from a female patient aged 50 to 60 who had an allogeneic stem cell transplant from an unrelated donor, so the T cells may come from the graft donor. Some clones in this sample may be carry-over from other donors' samples. Each CDR3 is given with its conserved first and last residue.

cdr3_aa: CASSYSMTGGEQYF; v_call: TRBV6-5; j_call: TRBJ2-7
cdr3_aa: CAWSVPGELFF; v_call: TRBV30; j_call: TRBJ2-2
cdr3_aa: CASSLGGQGAFTPLHF; v_call: TRBV5-4; j_call: TRBJ1-6
cdr3_aa: CASSVAAGVTYEQYF; v_call: TRBV9; j_call: TRBJ2-7
cdr3_aa: CASSFLRDYEQYF; v_call: TRBV7-2; j_call: TRBJ2-7
cdr3_aa: CASSPQGRGQPQHF; v_call: TRBV19; j_call: TRBJ1-5
cdr3_aa: CASSLDKGNSPLHF; v_call: TRBV7-2; j_call: TRBJ1-6
cdr3_aa: CASSYGGQPQHF; v_call: TRBV27; j_call: TRBJ1-5
cdr3_aa: CASSYSWGTGSPLHF; v_call: TRBV6-5; j_call: TRBJ1-6
cdr3_aa: CAWSVITGEQYF; v_call: TRBV30; j_call: TRBJ2-7
cdr3_aa: CASSIKGPHGELFF; v_call: TRBV7-7; j_call: TRBJ2-2
cdr3_aa: CAIQGDNTGELFF; v_call: TRBV10-3; j_call: TRBJ2-2
cdr3_aa: CASSIAGGGSDTQYF; v_call: TRBV6-1; j_call: TRBJ2-3
cdr3_aa: CAWSGGPSQETQYF; v_call: TRBV30; j_call: TRBJ2-5
cdr3_aa: CASSSRDPTEKLFF; v_call: TRBV7-2; j_call: TRBJ1-4
cdr3_aa: CSASLGETQYF; v_call: TRBV20-1; j_call: TRBJ2-5
cdr3_aa: CSVDRGGNTIYF; v_call: TRBV29-1; j_call: TRBJ1-3
cdr3_aa: CASSERGRGTDTQYF; v_call: TRBV25-1; j_call: TRBJ2-3
cdr3_aa: CGGGKQETQYF; v_call: TRBV29-1; j_call: TRBJ2-5
cdr3_aa: CALTGGINYGYTF; v_call: TRBV30; j_call: TRBJ1-2
cdr3_aa: CASSLASHSGQGNEQFF; v_call: TRBV7-6; j_call: TRBJ2-1
cdr3_aa: CASSFEDEKLFF; v_call: TRBV5-6; j_call: TRBJ1-4
cdr3_aa: CAWSATGGRQHF; v_call: TRBV30; j_call: TRBJ1-5
cdr3_aa: CASSPPGGDEQYF; v_call: TRBV27; j_call: TRBJ2-7
cdr3_aa: CAWGQGLEAFF; v_call: TRBV30; j_call: TRBJ1-1
cdr3_aa: CASSLKEGSSYEQYF; v_call: TRBV28; j_call: TRBJ2-7
cdr3_aa: CAWSGQYEQYF; v_call: TRBV30; j_call: TRBJ2-7
cdr3_aa: CAWIKFGQTYGYTF; v_call: TRBV30; j_call: TRBJ1-2
cdr3_aa: CAWTSGRRETQYF; v_call: TRBV30; j_call: TRBJ2-5
cdr3_aa: CAWSAPPGSLSNQPQHF; v_call: TRBV30; j_call: TRBJ1-5
cdr3_aa: CASSLVLAGGPPETQYF; v_call: TRBV5-1; j_call: TRBJ2-5
cdr3_aa: CASSYGRSGANVLTF; v_call: TRBV6-5; j_call: TRBJ2-6
cdr3_aa: CASSFREDGYTF; v_call: TRBV11-2; j_call: TRBJ1-2